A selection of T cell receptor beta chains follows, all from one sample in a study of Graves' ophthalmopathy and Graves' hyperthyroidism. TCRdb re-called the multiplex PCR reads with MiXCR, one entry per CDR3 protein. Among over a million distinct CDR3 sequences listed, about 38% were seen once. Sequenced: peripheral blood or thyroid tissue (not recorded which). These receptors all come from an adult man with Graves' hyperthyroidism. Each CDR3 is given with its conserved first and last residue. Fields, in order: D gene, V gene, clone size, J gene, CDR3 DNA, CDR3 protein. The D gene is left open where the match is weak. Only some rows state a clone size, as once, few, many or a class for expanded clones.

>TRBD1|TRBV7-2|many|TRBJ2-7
TGTGCCAGCAGCTCACAGACAGGGGTCTACGAGCAGTACTTC
CASSSQTGVYEQYF
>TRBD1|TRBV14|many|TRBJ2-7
TGTGCCAGCAGCGGGGACAGGAGAAGCTACGAGCAGTACTTC
CASSGDRRSYEQYF
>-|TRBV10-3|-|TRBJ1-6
TGTGCCACAAGGGAGGATTCACCCCTCCACTTT
CATREDSPLHF
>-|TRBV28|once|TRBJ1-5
TGTGCCAGCAGACTAAGGGGTTCGGGGAGCAATCAGCCCCAGCATTTT
CASRLRGSGSNQPQHF
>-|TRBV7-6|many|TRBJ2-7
TGTGCCAGCAGCTTAGCCGAGGGCATCTACGAGCAGTACTTC
CASSLAEGIYEQYF
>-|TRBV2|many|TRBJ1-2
TGTGCCAGCAGTGAAGAAACCGAGAGTACATATGGCTACACCTTC
CASSEETESTYGYTF
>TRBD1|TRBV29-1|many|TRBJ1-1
TGCAGCGTTGGTAATTCGGCGGGACAGGGTGGGACTGAAGCTTTCTTT
CSVGNSAGQGGTEAFF
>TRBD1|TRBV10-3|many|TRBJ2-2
TGTGCCATCAAAGGGACAGGGAACACCGGGGAGCTGTTTTTT
CAIKGTGNTGELFF
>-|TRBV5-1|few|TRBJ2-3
TGCGCCAGCAGCTTGAAAGTGACAGATACGCAGTATTTT
CASSLKVTDTQYF
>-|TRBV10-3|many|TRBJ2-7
TGTGCCATCAGTGAGGTCTTAGGAACCTACGAGCAGTACTTC
CAISEVLGTYEQYF
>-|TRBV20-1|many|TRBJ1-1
TGCAGTGCAGAAGAGCAGGGGAACACTGAAGCTTTCTTT
CSAEEQGNTEAFF
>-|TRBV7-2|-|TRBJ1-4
TGTGCCAGCAGCTTAATAGTGTGGGGGACTAATGAAAAACTGTTTTTT
CASSLIVWGTNEKLFF
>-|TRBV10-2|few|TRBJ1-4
TGTGCCAGCAGTGTGGGGAGATTGACTGAAAAACTGTTTTTT
CASSVGRLTEKLFF
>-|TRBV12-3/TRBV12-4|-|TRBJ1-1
TGTGCCGGCAGTTTAAGTCGTGGTCCTGAAGCTTTCTTT
CAGSLSRGPEAFF
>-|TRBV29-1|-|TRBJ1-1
TGCAGCGTTGAAGATCGGCCAGAGAACACTGAAGCTTTCTTT
CSVEDRPENTEAFF
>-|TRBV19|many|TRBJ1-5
TGTGCCAGTAGTACTATTCGGACGGTGTACAATCAGCCCCAGCATTTT
CASSTIRTVYNQPQHF
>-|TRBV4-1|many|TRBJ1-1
TGCGCCAGCAGCCCCCTGAACCTGAACACTGAAGCTTTCTTT
CASSPLNLNTEAFF
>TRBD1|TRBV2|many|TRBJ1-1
TGTGCCAGCAGTGAGGAGGGGGCGACCACTGAAGCTTTCTTT
CASSEEGATTEAFF
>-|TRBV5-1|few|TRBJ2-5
TGCGCCAGCAGCAAGGGTGAGGGCTGGGGAGAGACCCAGTACTTC
CASSKGEGWGETQYF
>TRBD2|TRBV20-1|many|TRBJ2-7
TGCAGTGCTGGTAGCGGGGTGTACGAGCAGTACTTC
CSAGSGVYEQYF
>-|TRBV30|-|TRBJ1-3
TGTGCCTTAAGACAGTCTGGAAACACCATATATTTT
CALRQSGNTIYF
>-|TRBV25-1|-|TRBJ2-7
TGTGCCAGCAGTTACCTCATAACCTCGCTGGCCTACGAGCAGTACTTC
CASSYLITSLAYEQYF
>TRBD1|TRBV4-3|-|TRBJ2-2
TGCGCCAGCAGCCAAGACCTACTCGGGACAGGGAACACCGGGGAGCTGTTTTTT
CASSQDLLGTGNTGELFF
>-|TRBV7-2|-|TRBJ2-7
TGTGCCAGCAGCTTAGCCGGGACGGAAACCTACGAGCAGTACTTC
CASSLAGTETYEQYF
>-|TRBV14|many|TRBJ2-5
TGTGCCAGCAGCCAGCTTGCGGGGTGGATGGAGACCCAGTACTTC
CASSQLAGWMETQYF
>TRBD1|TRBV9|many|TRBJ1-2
TGTGCCAGCAGCGTAGCAGGTCAGGGGGTGAACTATGGCTACACCTTC
CASSVAGQGVNYGYTF
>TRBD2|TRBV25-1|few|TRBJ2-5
TGTGCCAGCAGTGAACGCCTAGCGGGGGGGCAAGAGACCCAGTACTTC
CASSERLAGGQETQYF
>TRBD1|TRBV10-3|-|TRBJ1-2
TGTGCCGCAACAGGGGGCAGCTACACCTTC
CAATGGSYTF
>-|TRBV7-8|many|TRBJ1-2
TGTGCCAGCAGCTTAGGGGGCGCGAGCTATGGCTACACCTTC
CASSLGGASYGYTF
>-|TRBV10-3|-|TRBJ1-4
TGTGCCAGTAATGGAGGGCCAGGGGATGAAAAACTGTTTTTT
CASNGGPGDEKLFF
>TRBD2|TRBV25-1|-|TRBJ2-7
TGTGCCAGCAGTGCTAGGGGACTAGCGGGAGACTACGAGCAGTACTTC
CASSARGLAGDYEQYF
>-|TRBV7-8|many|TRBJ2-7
TGTGCCAGCAGCTCTCCTACAGGGCTCTTCGAAGGCGAGCAGTACTTC
CASSSPTGLFEGEQYF
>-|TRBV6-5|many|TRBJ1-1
TGTGCCAGCAGTTACGCAGGGGTCACTGAAGCTTTCTTT
CASSYAGVTEAFF
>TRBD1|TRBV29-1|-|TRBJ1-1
TGCAGCGTTGTAACAGGGGGGTATACTGAAGCTTTCTTT
CSVVTGGYTEAFF
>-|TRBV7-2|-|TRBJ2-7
TGTGCCAGCAGCTCCCTCCCGGGACATAACTACGAGCAGTACTTC
CASSSLPGHNYEQYF
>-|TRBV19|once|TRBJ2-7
TGTGCCAGTAGCAACACGGGGGGCGGCTACGAGCTGTACTTC
CASSNTGGGYELYF
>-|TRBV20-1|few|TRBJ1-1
TGCAGTATTACCCAGGGAAGTAGGACCGCGAACACTGAAGCTTTCTTT
CSITQGSRTANTEAFF
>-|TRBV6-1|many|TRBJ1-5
TGTGCCAGCAGTTCGTTCCAGGGTAAAGGGCATTTT
CASSSFQGKGHF
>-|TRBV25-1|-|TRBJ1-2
TGTGCCAGCAGTGAAGCGTGGTATAGCCCGGTGGGGACCTTC
CASSEAWYSPVGTF
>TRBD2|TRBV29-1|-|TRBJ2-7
TGCAGCGTTGTTCCCAGCGGGGGCGCGGAGCAGTACTTC
CSVVPSGGAEQYF
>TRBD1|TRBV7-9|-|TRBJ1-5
TGTGCCAGCAGCTCAACCGGGACAGGGCATCAGCCCCAGCATTTT
CASSSTGTGHQPQHF
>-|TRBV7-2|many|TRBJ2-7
TGTGCCAGCAGGCTGACAGTAACCTACGAGCAGTACTTC
CASRLTVTYEQYF
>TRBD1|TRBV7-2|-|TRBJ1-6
TGTGCCAGCAGGGTAGGGGACAGTAAGGCACCCCTCCACTTT
CASRVGDSKAPLHF
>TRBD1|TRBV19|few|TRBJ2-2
TGTGCCAGTACGGGACAGGTTCCCCCCGGGGAGCTGTTTTTT
CASTGQVPPGELFF
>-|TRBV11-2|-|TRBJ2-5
TGTGCCAGCGGCTTATCCCCCGGGCTAGAATCCCGATCCCAGGAGACCCAGTACTTC
CASGLSPGLESRSQETQYF